This is a list of T cell receptor beta chains from one sample in a study of CD4+ T cells in melanoma. Using immunoSEQ multiplex PCR, the repertoire was profiled, and TCRdb retains in-frame clones only, with some absent. Here the sample spans about 140,000 clones, around 90% being singletons. Every receptor here comes from a human donor with melanoma. Each CDR3 is given with its conserved first and last residue. Each record gives: clone size, V gene, D gene, J gene, CDR3 protein, CDR3 DNA. A D gene is named only where the DNA matches it firmly. Size is omitted from some rows. Given values are once, few, many or a class for expanded clones.

NA	TRBV29-1	NA	TRBJ1-4	CSVRRGAEKLFF	TGCAGCGTCCGGCGGGGGGCTGAAAAACTGTTTTTT
once	TRBV6-1	NA	TRBJ1-2	CASSEFGSYGYTF	TGTGCCAGCAGTGAATTTGGAAGCTATGGCTACACCTTC
NA	TRBV5-1	NA	TRBJ1-2	CASSLEPEDGYTF	TGCGCCAGCAGCTTAGAGCCCGAGGATGGCTACACCTTC
NA	TRBV11-2	NA	TRBJ2-3	CASSLGTDFLDTDTQYF	TGTGCCAGCAGCTTAGGAACAGATTTCTTGGACACAGATACGCAGTATTTT
NA	TRBV7-8	NA	TRBJ1-5	CASSLTQAWNQPQHF	TGTGCCAGCAGCTTAACGCAGGCATGGAATCAGCCCCAGCATTTT
once	TRBV5-1	NA	TRBJ2-5	CASSQQETQYF	TGCGCCAGCAGCCAACAAGAGACCCAGTACTTC
NA	TRBV19	TRBD1	TRBJ2-2	CASSRTGANTGELFF	TGTGCCAGTAGCCGGACAGGCGCGAACACCGGGGAGCTGTTTTTT
NA	TRBV9	TRBD2	TRBJ2-1	CASSVVGLAGVDEQFF	TGTGCCAGCAGCGTAGTGGGACTAGCGGGGGTCGATGAGCAGTTCTTC
NA	TRBV7-8	NA	TRBJ1-1	CASSVVAVMNTEAFF	TGTGCCAGCAGCGTAGTAGCAGTAATGAACACTGAAGCTTTCTTT
NA	TRBV2	NA	TRBJ2-3	CASSETGFTQYF	TGTGCCAGCAGCGAAACAGGGTTTACGCAGTATTTT
NA	TRBV6-4	NA	TRBJ1-5	CASKLQGSNQPQHF	TGTGCCAGCAAACTCCAGGGTAGCAATCAGCCCCAGCATTTT
medium-sized	TRBV18	NA	TRBJ1-6	CASRSLGLFRNNSPLHF	TGTGCCAGCCGGTCCTTGGGCTTATTTCGTAATAATTCACCCCTCCACTTT
NA	TRBV5-5	TRBD1	TRBJ1-2	CASSSGTGYGYGYTF	TGTGCCAGCAGCTCCGGGACAGGGTACGGGTATGGCTACACCTTC
once	TRBV11-2	NA	TRBJ2-5	CASSENAGGGAQYF	TGTGCCAGCAGCGAAAATGCGGGCGGCGGGGCCCAGTACTTC
NA	TRBV2	NA	TRBJ2-7	CASKGDHYEQYF	TGTGCCAGCAAAGGAGATCACTACGAGCAGTACTTC
NA	TRBV11-2	NA	TRBJ2-4	CASSFRTAKNIQYF	TGTGCCAGCAGCTTCCGGACAGCCAAAAACATTCAGTACTTC
NA	TRBV7-9	NA	TRBJ1-6	CASSGGSYNSPLHF	TGTGCCAGCAGTGGGGGCTCCTATAATTCACCCCTCCACTTT
once	TRBV6-5	TRBD1	TRBJ1-4	CASSWGQTNEKLFF	TGTGCCAGCAGTTGGGGACAGACTAATGAAAAACTGTTTTTT
NA	TRBV18	NA	TRBJ2-5	CASSPGLGQETQYF	TGTGCCAGCTCACCAGGACTCGGTCAAGAGACCCAGTACTTC
NA	TRBV27	NA	TRBJ1-5	CASRDGGNQPQHF	TGTGCCAGCAGGGACGGAGGGAATCAGCCCCAGCATTTT
NA	TRBV5-1	NA	TRBJ2-2	CATGTANTGELFF	TGCGCCACCGGGACGGCGAACACCGGGGAGCTGTTTTTT
NA	TRBV7-9	TRBD1	TRBJ2-7	CASRGSGTGVEQYF	TGTGCCAGCAGAGGCTCCGGGACAGGGGTAGAGCAGTACTTC
NA	TRBV10-2	TRBD1	TRBJ2-7	CASTSQGASSYEQYF	TGCGCCAGCACCTCACAGGGGGCGAGCTCCTACGAGCAGTACTTC
once	TRBV29-1	NA	TRBJ1-6	CSVGGLGSPLHF	TGCAGCGTTGGGGGGCTCGGTTCACCCCTCCACTTT
NA	TRBV7-3	TRBD2	TRBJ2-5	CASSPRGVGGQETQYF	TGTGCCAGCAGCCCCCGGGGGGTGGGGGGCCAAGAGACCCAGTACTTC
NA	TRBV6-4	NA	TRBJ2-3	CASSPLGGTDTQYF	TGTGCCAGCAGCCCTCTCGGGGGCACAGATACGCAGTATTTT
NA	TRBV18	TRBD2	TRBJ2-1	CASSPRTRYNEQFF	TGTGCCAGCTCACCAAGGACTAGATACAATGAGCAGTTCTTC
NA	TRBV6-5	NA	TRBJ2-7	CASSYSGSYEQYF	TGTGCCAGCAGTTACTCGGGAAGCTACGAGCAGTACTTC
NA	TRBV9	TRBD2	TRBJ2-3	CASSADAGVTDTQYF	TGTGCCAGCAGCGCCGATGCGGGGGTTACAGATACGCAGTATTTT
once	TRBV18	NA	TRBJ1-2	CASSNPRHGYTF	TGTGCCAGCTCCAACCCCCGGCATGGCTACACCTTC
NA	TRBV4-1	NA	TRBJ2-2	CASSRSGTGTGELFF	TGCGCCAGCAGCCGCTCCGGGACTGGCACCGGGGAGCTGTTTTTT
NA	TRBV30	NA	TRBJ2-4	CALQNSSKNIQYF	TGTGCCTTGCAAAACAGTTCCAAAAACATTCAGTACTTC
NA	TRBV12-5	NA	TRBJ1-6	CASGLVSEGGSYNSPLHF	TGTGCTAGTGGTTTGGTATCGGAGGGTGGATCCTATAATTCACCCCTCCACTTT
NA	TRBV30	NA	TRBJ2-3	CAGNRGSTDTQYF	TGTGCCGGGAATCGGGGTAGCACAGATACGCAGTATTTT
NA	TRBV18	TRBD2	TRBJ2-3	CASSRLAGGLDTQYF	TGTGCCAGCTCTCGACTAGCGGGGGGGCTCGATACGCAGTATTTT